The 32 T cell receptor beta chains presented below share a single source sample, sequenced in a study of patients and donors after allogeneic stem cell transplantation. TCRdb recomputed calls from the RT-PCR reads with MiXCR, one row per CDR3 protein. This table holds hundreds of thousands of distinct CDR3 sequences, 15% to 20% found once. Input material: blood, either unsorted or a sorted T cell fraction (not recorded which). Receptor source: a human donor who was either an allogeneic HSCT recipient or a stem cell or donor lymphocyte infusion donor (not recorded which). It is not recorded whose cells these are; they may come from a transplant donor.

This clonotype was detected a few times. This chain connects TRBV28 to TRBJ2-1; the match to TRBD2 covers 11 bases. Germline CDR1 reads MDHEN; CDR2 reads SYDVKM. V trimming: 2 bases; J trimming: 7 bases; junction bases outside the gene matches: 13. The CDR3 is made up of 18 amino acids. The CDR3 region is CASSLPTSGRIKGNEQFF. CDR3 in DNA: TGTGCCAGCAGTTTACCTACTAGCGGGAGAATCAAAGGGAATGAGCAGTTCTTC. Drawing the rest from reference TRBV28 and TRBJ2-1, the complete variable domain is DVKVTQSSRYLVKRTGEKVFLECVQDMDHENMFWYRQDPGLGLRLIYFSYDVKMKEKGDIPEGYSVSREKKERFSLILESASTNQTSMYLCASSLPTSGRIKGNEQFFGPGTRLTVL.

This clonotype has a handful of counts. V is TRBV4-1 and J is TRBJ2-1, with no clear D. CDR3 length: 17 amino acids. The germline V and J ends were trimmed by 0 bases and 0 bases, with 12 bases remaining between them. Germline V gives CDR1 MGHRA, CDR2 YSYEKL. CDR3: CASSQDSKVSSYNEQFF. The CDR3 coding sequence is TGCGCCAGCAGCCAAGATAGTAAGGTCTCCTCCTACAATGAGCAGTTCTTC.

This chain links TRBV15 with TRBJ1-3; 8 bases align to TRBD1. V dropped 4 bases and J dropped 16; count of bases not matched to a gene: 12. Germline-derived CDR1 and CDR2 are LNHNV and YYDKDF (reference sequence). The length of the CDR3 is 13 residues. The CDR3 spells CATSKQGSGGGYF. CDR3 coding DNA: TGTGCCACCAGCAAACAAGGATCAGGGGGCGGCTATTTT.

The J gene is TRBJ1-1, the V gene TRBV9; possible D gene TRBD1, 6 bases. V was cut by 3 bases and J by 5 bases, with 14 bases left in between. In germline, CDR1 is SGDLS, CDR2 YYNGEE. The CDR3 extends over 14 amino acids. The CDR3 region is CASSDLQGNTEAFF. For the CDR3, the DNA is TGTGCCAGCAGCGACCTACAGGGAAATACTGAAGCTTTCTTT.

This clonotype was counted ten times or more. The J gene is TRBJ1-2, the V gene TRBV15; unclear D gene. V lost 0 bases, J lost 5 bases, and 10 bases lay in between. Germline-derived CDR1 and CDR2 are LNHNV and YYDKDF (reference sequence). The CDR3 totals 14 residues. The CDR3 coding sequence is TGTGCCACCAGCAGAGATGAGGCCGATTATGGCTACACCTTC. It specifies CATSRDEADYGYTF.

This clonotype was observed a few times. The V gene is TRBV29-1, the J gene TRBJ2-7; a weak D match, TRBD1 (5 bases). V lost 8 bases and J lost 4, with 15 bases in between. The germline gives CDR1 SQVTM, CDR2 ANQGSEA. This CDR3 contains 12 residues. The CDR3 spells CSPLGRGYEQYF. CDR3 bases: TGCAGCCCCCTTGGAAGGGGTTACGAGCAGTACTTC.

This clonotype was seen at least ten times. The rearrangement links TRBV11-3 to TRBJ2-2, with 7 bases fitting TRBD1. J lost 4 bases, V lost 5 bases, and 4 bases had no gene match. Germline values: CDR1 SGHNT, CDR2 YENEEA. This CDR3 is 14 amino acids long. The CDR3 sequence is CASSRQGSTGELFF. CDR3 in DNA: TGTGCCAGCAGCCGACAGGGATCCACCGGGGAGCTGTTTTTT.

A word on this clonotype: At one end, the junction sequence differs from germline, possibly due to a read error. For the CDR3, the DNA is TGTGCCGGCAGCGACCGTAGCGCGGGGAGAAACAATGAGCAGTTCTTC. Translated, it gives CAGSDRSAGRNNEQFF. This rearrangement joins TRBV11-2 to TRBJ2-1, with D possibly being TRBD2 (6 bases). Looked up from germline, CDR1 is SGHAT and CDR2 is FQNNGV. The CDR3 has 16 amino acids. Supplemented by reference TRBV11-2 and TRBJ2-1, the full variable domain reads EAGVAQSPRYKIIEKRQSVAFWCNPISGHATLYWYQQILGQGPKLLIQFQNNGVVDDSQLPKDRFSAERLKGVDSTLKIQPAKLEDSAVYLCAGSDRSAGRNNEQFFGPGTRLTVL.

V is TRBV5-6 and J is TRBJ2-3; possible D gene TRBD1, 7 bases. CDR3 length equals 14 residues. V shed 4 bases and J shed 4 bases, with 13 bases lying between them. Germline values: CDR1 SGHDT, CDR2 YYEEEE. The CDR3 DNA follows: TGTGCCAGCAGCGGCGGAGGGGGCTCAGATACGCAGTATTTT. Translating gives CASSGGGGSDTQYF. The whole variable domain, filled in from reference TRBV5-6 and TRBJ2-3, reads DAGVTQSPTHLIKTRGQQVTLRCSPKSGHDTVSWYQQALGQGPQFIFQYYEEEERQRGNFPDRFSGHQFPNYSSELNVNALLLGDSALYLCASSGGGGSDTQYFGPGTRLTVL.

This clonotype was counted between two and nine times. The chain is built from TRBV4-2 and TRBJ2-3; no firm D call. This CDR3 is 16 amino acids long. Trimming left V 1 base short and J 1 base short, with 12 bases between. CDR1 is LGHNA, CDR2 YNFKEQ, per germline. The CDR3 DNA is TGTGCCAGCAGCCAAGTTGTGGGGTGGGGCACAGATACGCAGTATTTT. This sequence encodes CASSQVVGWGTDTQYF.

V and J are TRBV7-8 and TRBJ2-7, with 9 bases fitting TRBD1. The junction had 6 bases not matched to a gene; V was cut back by 5 bases and J by 1 base. CDR1 and CDR2 (germline): SGHVS, FQNEAQ. This CDR3 is built from 15 residues. CDR3 protein: CASSLKDRGSYEQYF. The DNA of the CDR3 is TGTGCCAGCAGCCTAAAGGACAGGGGATCCTACGAGCAGTACTTC.

This clonotype has more than one count but fewer than ten. The rearrangement uses TRBV7-2 and TRBJ2-3; 8 bases line up with TRBD1. Germline CDR1 SGHTA, CDR2 FQGNSA. V trimming: 5 bases; J trimming: 2 bases; junction bases outside the gene matches: 6. The CDR3 spans 15 residues. The CDR3 DNA sequence: TGTGCCAGCAGCCCGCGGGACAGGTACACAGATACGCAGTATTTT. Translating gives CASSPRDRYTDTQYF. The full variable domain, rest sourced from reference TRBV7-2 and TRBJ2-3, is GAGVSQSPSNKVTEKGKDVELRCDPISGHTALYWYRQSLGQGLEFLIYFQGNSAPDKSGLPSDRFSAERTGGSVSTLTIQRTQQEDSAVYLCASSPRDRYTDTQYFGPGTRLTVL.

The chain recombines TRBV5-1 with TRBJ2-1; D gene unclear. Trimming shortened V by 4 bases and J by 1 base, and 6 bases separated the two germline ends. Germline CDR1 SGHRS, CDR2 YFSETQ. The CDR3 length is 13 residues. For the CDR3, the DNA is TGCGCCAGCAGCCGCCTATCCTACAATGAGCAGTTCTTC. This gives the protein CASSRLSYNEQFF.

V and J are TRBV4-3 and TRBJ2-2, with a weak D call TRBD2 (6 bases). CDR3 length: 18 amino acids. Germline V gene sequence: CDR1 LGHNA, CDR2 YSLEER. Trimming took off 1 base at V and 1 base at J, with 16 bases between the two ends. As DNA, the CDR3 is TGCGCCAGCAGCCAAGCCTTCTCTGGGCGGGGGAACACCGGGGAGCTGTTTTTT. Its translation: CASSQAFSGRGNTGELFF.

This rearrangement joins TRBV6-2 or TRBV6-3 to TRBJ2-2, with D maybe TRBD2 (7 bases). There are 17 residues in the CDR3. CDR1 is MNHEY, CDR2 SVGEGT, per germline. V lost 5 bases and J 4 bases, leaving 20 bases between the germline ends. This CDR3 is CASSTPPGRGVTGELFF. The CDR3 coding sequence is TGTGCCAGCAGTACCCCTCCAGGGAGGGGGGTCACCGGGGAGCTGTTTTTT.

The sample holds many counts of this clonotype. V and J are TRBV2 and TRBJ1-5; D remains unclear. This CDR3 is 14 amino acids long. CDR1 and CDR2 (germline): SNHLY, FYNNEI. The V and J ends lost 1 base and 3 bases respectively, with 7 bases between them. DNA for the CDR3: TGTGCCAGCAGTGAAGGGCGGAACAATCAGCCCCAGCATTTT. It codes for CASSEGRNNQPQHF.

The chain links TRBV12-3 or TRBV12-4 to TRBJ2-1; the match to TRBD2 covers 11 bases. The CDR3 runs to 14 residues. The junction had 8 bases not matched to a gene; V was cut back by 6 bases and J by 10 bases. The CDR3 sequence: CASSYGLAGGEQFF. Here the CDR3 DNA reads TGTGCCAGCAGCTACGGACTAGCGGGCGGCGAGCAGTTCTTC.

V gene TRBV14 combines with J gene TRBJ2-3, with 10 bases lining up with TRBD2. Germline CDR1 and CDR2: SGHDN and FVKESK. CDR3 size: 17 residues. V lost 1 base to trimming and J lost 6 bases; unmatched junction nucleotides: 10. The CDR3 DNA reads as TGTGCCAGCAGCCAAGGCCCGGGACTAGCGTCTCGGGATACGCAGTATTTT. Translated, it gives CASSQGPGLASRDTQYF.

This clonotype was found many times. The chain links TRBV5-6 to TRBJ2-1, with D tentatively TRBD1 (5 bases). The CDR3 is made up of 13 amino acids. With 4 bases removed from V and 6 bases from J, the gap between germline ends came to 11 bases. The germline CDR1 and CDR2 sequences are SGHDT and YYEEEE. This CDR3 is CASSQGRFNEQFF. The CDR3 DNA is TGTGCCAGCAGCCAGGGAAGGTTCAATGAGCAGTTCTTC. Complete variable domain (other parts from reference TRBV5-6 and TRBJ2-1): DAGVTQSPTHLIKTRGQQVTLRCSPKSGHDTVSWYQQALGQGPQFIFQYYEEEERQRGNFPDRFSGHQFPNYSSELNVNALLLGDSALYLCASSQGRFNEQFFGPGTRLTVL.

V is TRBV15 and J is TRBJ2-7; D ambiguous. The germline CDR1 and CDR2 sequences are LNHNV and YYDKDF (reference sequence). V lost 0 bases and J lost 4, with 7 bases in between. The CDR3 loop spans 13 amino acids. CDR3 sequence (DNA): TGTGCCACCAGCAGAGATATCACTTACGAGCAGTACTTC. This encodes CATSRDITYEQYF.

Comment on this clonotype: A clone one base away is much larger, so this may be a read error. V gene TRBV5-1 combines with J gene TRBJ2-1; a weak D match, TRBD1 (6 bases). The CDR3 spans 15 residues. Trimming took 9 bases from V and 0 from J, leaving 16 bases between them. The germline CDR1 and CDR2 sequences are SGHRS and YFSETQ. DNA for the CDR3: TGCGCCACTCGGCTGAGGGACACCTCCTACAATGAGCAGTTCTTC. Protein sequence: CATRLRDTSYNEQFF. The variable domain in full, with the rest retrieved from reference TRBV5-1 and TRBJ2-1, is KAGVTQTPRYLIKTRGQQVTLSCSPISGHRSVSWYQQTPGQGLQFLFEYFSETQRNKGNFPGRFSGRQFSNSRSEMNVSTLELGDSALYLCATRLRDTSYNEQFFGPGTRLTVL.

The gene calls are TRBV4-2 and TRBJ1-2; D gene ambiguous. The V gene lost 0 bases and the J gene lost 8 bases, with 7 bases spanning the gap. The CDR3 has 12 amino acids. Germline lookup yields CDR1 LGHNA and CDR2 YNFKEQ. CDR3: CASSQDWSGYTF. The CDR3 DNA follows: TGTGCCAGCAGCCAAGACTGGTCCGGCTACACCTTC.

In its sample, this clonotype was seen many times. This chain joins TRBV9 and TRBJ2-5; no clear D. Trimming shortened V by 0 bases and J by 1 base, and 4 bases separated the two germline ends. This CDR3 is 13 amino acids long. Germline CDR1 reads SGDLS; CDR2 reads YYNGEE. CDR3 amino acids: CASSVDSQETQYF. CDR3 coding DNA: TGTGCCAGCAGCGTAGACAGCCAAGAGACCCAGTACTTC.

The chain recombines TRBV6-2 or TRBV6-3 with TRBJ2-1; D possibly corresponds to TRBD2 (5 bases). Germline CDR1 MNHEY, CDR2 SVGEGT. Trimming cost V 6 bases and J 6 bases, with 18 bases left between them. CDR3 length equals 15 residues. The CDR3 spells CASSPLLARANEQFF. The CDR3, as DNA: TGTGCCAGCAGCCCGCTTCTAGCAAGGGCCAATGAGCAGTTCTTC.

This clonotype came up many times. This rearrangement joins TRBV4-1 to TRBJ2-1, with TRBD2 matching over 8 bases. Germline trimming cut 4 bases from V and 6 bases from J; bases unmatched to any gene: 11. The CDR3 runs to 16 residues. CDR1 is MGHRA and CDR2 is YSYEKL in the germline V gene. The DNA for the CDR3 is TGCGCCAGCAGCCGGGGGACCGGGAGGGTAGGCAATGAGCAGTTCTTC. As protein: CASSRGTGRVGNEQFF.

This chain connects TRBV6-5 to TRBJ2-7; 10 nucleotides line up with TRBD1. Trimming cost V 4 bases and J 5 bases; bases outside gene matches: 8. Germline values: CDR1 MNHEY, CDR2 SVGAGI. There are 15 residues in the CDR3. CDR3 loop: CASSSPGQGKDEQYF. In DNA, the CDR3 is TGTGCCAGCAGTTCACCGGGACAGGGGAAGGACGAGCAGTACTTC.

CDR3 DNA: TGTGCCAGCAGTTTTTCCCCGGGACAGCGGTCAAATTCACCCCTCCACTTT. Translated, it gives CASSFSPGQRSNSPLHF. V and J are TRBV12-3 or TRBV12-4 and TRBJ1-6; TRBD1 aligns across 7 bases. CDR3 length: 17 amino acids. Trimming cost V 3 bases and J 7 bases; bases outside gene matches: 12.

This clonotype was found a few times. The chain combines TRBV24-1 with TRBJ2-1, with D maybe TRBD2 (7 bases). Germline CDR1 reads KGHDR; CDR2 reads SFDVKD. Trimming pared 1 base from V and 1 base from J, leaving 16 bases between. The CDR3 loop spans 18 amino acids. CDR3 DNA sequence: TGTGCCACCAGTGATTTAAGGGGGGGGCCTTCTTCCTACAATGAGCAGTTCTTC. Protein product: CATSDLRGGPSSYNEQFF.

V gene TRBV24-1 combines with J gene TRBJ1-5; no definite D call. The V and J ends lost 2 bases and 4 bases respectively, with 8 bases between them. The germline gives CDR1 KGHDR, CDR2 SFDVKD. The CDR3 contains 14 residues. CDR3 DNA: TGTGCCACCAGTGATTCTGGCAGGAATCAGCCCCAGCATTTT. Amino acid sequence: CATSDSGRNQPQHF.

This chain links TRBV30 with TRBJ2-7; possible D gene TRBD1, 7 bases. Looked up from germline, CDR1 is GTSNPN and CDR2 is SVGIG (reference sequence). This CDR3 is built from 12 residues. The V end was cut by 5 bases, the J end by 4 bases, with 12 bases between. The DNA of the CDR3 is TGTGCCTGGGCCCCAGGGGGGTACGAGCAGTACTTC. It translates to CAWAPGGYEQYF.

This clonotype turned up a few times. The chain carries TRBV5-1 and TRBJ1-4; perhaps TRBD1 as D (6 bases). Trimming removed 4 bases at V and 7 bases at J, with 14 bases between. CDR3 length: 14 amino acids. Per germline, CDR1 SGHRS and CDR2 YFSETQ. CDR3 protein: CASSTTGNREKLFF. CDR3 in DNA: TGCGCCAGCAGCACGACAGGCAATCGTGAAAAACTGTTTTTT.

The chain joins TRBV2 to TRBJ2-5; tentative D call: TRBD2 (5 bases). Germline values: CDR1 SNHLY, CDR2 FYNNEI. The CDR3 has 13 residues. V lost 3 bases to trimming and J lost 8 bases, with 13 bases between them. CDR3 residues: CASSDISENTQYF. In nucleotides, the CDR3 is TGTGCCAGCAGTGACATTAGCGAGAACACCCAGTACTTC.